This T cell receptor beta chain was identified in a study of blood T cell repertoires in COVID-19 (dated by TCRdb to 2020 to 2021). Broadly, across the study: The collaborator samples originated in the United States, Italy and Spain and spanned the acute and convalescent phases of COVID-19. Samples were obtained from the ongoing ImmuneRACE study (first 160 participants) and from over 1,000 subjects provided by 6 global collaborators. Where HLA class I and class II types were available, the types were taken from metadata supplied by the sample provider, not from assay-based typing. A de-identified subject ID, COVID-19 status, age in years and sex were almost always included in the sample metadata. The repertoires were made available in a free public database intended to serve as a resource for research on the immune response to SARS-CoV-2. The material from the prospective study consisted of cDNA or gDNA derived from T cells, B-cell-depleted T cells, or PBMCs. Deeply sampled blood TCRbeta repertoires from subjects exposed to, actively infected with, or recovered from COVID-19 were included in the dataset. The paper as a whole reports these results and caveats: The quantity of clinical and demographic metadata differed by source and by participant and was supplied without curation.

The immunoSEQ Assay, a bias-controlled multiplex PCR, was used to amplify TCRbeta CDR3 regions from genomic DNA. The paper's processing steps were these. The number of nucleated cells in each sample was estimated by amplification of reference gene primers within the assay. Sequence reads were collapsed and filtered to measure the absolute abundance of every unique TCRbeta CDR3 rearrangement. For each sample, productive Simpson clonality was calculated by taking the square root of Simpson's diversity index across productive rearrangements. What TCRdb holds here is the immuneACCESS table cut down to in-frame rearrangements. Part of the clones is not present; checked against another copy, under half of the missing clones reflect an unresolved V gene, and the others are unexplained. V and J calls and clone size are those listed in that table; D and trimming were worked out from the DNA. This sample holds around 330,000 clones; more than 90% were observed only once. Together, the top ten hold 2% to 3% of the sample.

Enrolling through a virtual design, the prospective study's participants ranged in age from roughly 18 to 89 years and lived across some 22 United States geographic areas. To assign participants to cohorts, the prospective study relied on clinical history that participants themselves reported in a screening survey and a study questionnaire. For ImmuneRACE Cohort 3, a participant was defined as recovered based on two consecutive negative NP/OP PCR tests, clearance by a healthcare professional, or resolution of symptoms. In the prospective study, whole blood, serum and a nasopharyngeal or oropharyngeal swab were collected from each participant by mobile phlebotomists. Participants in the prospective study had the option to provide additional blood draws and questionnaires over a roughly 2-month period. Prospective study blood samples were shipped either frozen or at room temperature before DNA extraction.

Only one count was recorded for this clone. What antigen it recognizes has not been identified. No much larger clone exists at a distance of one base, and base qualities are not known. Trimming at the junction amounts to 6 bases on V and 4 bases on J, and the germline ends lie 10 bases apart. The germline V gene yields MDHEN for CDR1 and SYDVKM for CDR2. The CDR3 sequence holds 12 residues, the cysteine and phenylalanine included. Only the CDR3 DNA is retained, 36 bases long and in frame from the first base. The sample consisted of PBMCs or T cells enriched from blood (not recorded which). This TCR came from a man between 60 and 75 years old who had recovered from COVID-19. The chain couples TRBV28 to TRBJ2-7; no D gene can be assigned with confidence. The CDR3 loop reads CASSLASYEQYF. The DNA sequence follows: TGTGCCAGCAGCCTCGCCAGTTACGAGCAGTACTTC.